This record looks at one T cell receptor beta chain sequence and its context. Its antigen is as yet unknown. The CDR3 length is 15 residues. The ends were cut back, 3 bases at V and 10 bases at J, with 20 bases in the middle. Germline-derived CDR1 and CDR2 are SGHRS and YFSETQ. Primed by a sample-barcoded 5' primer and a J-beta primer mix, a second PCR proceeded for roughly 7 to 11 cycles. A template-switch adaptor that had 12 random nucleotides put a tag on each cDNA molecule. TCRdb reprocessed the 5' RACE reads via MiXCR and lists one record per CDR3 protein. The profile shows 850,000 to 1,000,000 distinct CDR3 sequences, approximately 49% of them singletons. The sample belongs to a study of blood T cells in healthy people across ages. Looking at the study overall: Template switching captured about one barcoded beta molecule per two T cells. The study, taken as a whole, reports: Naive T cell percentage strongly correlated with TCR beta diversity.

Every sample yielded at least 7 million isolated PBMCs. The specimen sequenced was blood. This receptor was obtained from a man under 40 in good health. The V gene is TRBV5-1, the J gene TRBJ1-5; D is possibly TRBD1 (5 bases). The CDR3 protein is CASSWGSAGVYPQHF. The CDR3 nucleotides read TGCGCCAGCAGCTGGGGCTCCGCGGGGGTTTATCCCCAGCATTTT.